The rows below give T cell receptor beta chains drawn from one sample of a study of blood T cell repertoires in COVID-19. TCRdb keeps only in-frame clones here, not all; method: immunoSEQ multiplex PCR. The repertoire holds fewer than 350,000 clones, with 85% as singletons. What was sequenced was PBMCs or T cells enriched from blood (not recorded which). The receptors come from a woman aged 25-40 years who had been exposed to COVID-19. The CDR3 runs from the conserved cysteine through the conserved F or W. D genes are given only for firm matches. Clone size, where shown, is once, few, many, or a class for clones that have expanded.

j_gene	v_gene	d_gene	abundance	len	CDR3aa	CDR3nt
TRBJ1-6	TRBV7-9	-	-	17	CASSNRGSSSYNSPLHF	TGTGCCAGCAGCAATCGGGGATCCAGCTCCTATAATTCACCCCTCCACTTT
TRBJ2-7	TRBV19	TRBD1	-	14	CASSIVQGAYEQYF	TGTGCCAGTAGTATAGTACAGGGGGCCTACGAGCAGTACTTC
TRBJ1-2	TRBV28	TRBD1	-	16	CASSTTEQGAYYGYTF	TGTGCCAGCAGCACTACCGAACAGGGGGCATACTATGGCTACACCTTC
TRBJ2-1	TRBV10-2	TRBD2	-	15	CASARPSGSSNEQFF	TGCGCCAGTGCCCGACCCAGCGGGAGTTCGAATGAGCAGTTCTTC
TRBJ1-2	TRBV3-1/TRBV3-2	-	-	13	CASSVRGSEGYTF	TGTGCCAGCAGCGTCCGGGGGAGCGAAGGCTACACCTTC
TRBJ1-2	TRBV10-3	TRBD1	-	15	CAISDTGGGSYGYTF	TGTGCCATCAGTGACACAGGGGGAGGTTCGTATGGCTACACCTTC
TRBJ2-7	TRBV20-1	-	-	12	CSASSLSDEQYF	TGCAGTGCTAGTTCTCTGAGCGACGAGCAGTACTTC
TRBJ2-1	TRBV27	TRBD2	-	17	CASSPTFSGSSYNEQFF	TGTGCCAGCAGTCCAACATTTAGCGGGAGCTCCTACAATGAGCAGTTCTTC
TRBJ1-3	TRBV5-8	-	-	12	CASSLGLDTIYF	TGTGCCAGCAGCCTCGGGTTGGACACCATATATTTT
TRBJ2-3	TRBV19	-	-	14	CASSIFGPTDTQYF	TGTGCCAGTAGTATCTTTGGCCCCACAGATACGCAGTATTTT
TRBJ2-7	TRBV5-6	TRBD1	-	13	CASSLQGAYEQYF	TGTGCCAGCAGCTTACAGGGGGCCTACGAGCAGTACTTC
TRBJ1-4	TRBV30	-	-	12	CAWSRGWKLLFF	TGTGCCTGGAGTCGGGGGTGGAAATTGCTGTTTTTT
TRBJ1-4	TRBV30	-	-	14	CAWSVRGAGEKLFF	TGTGCCTGGAGTGTACGCGGGGCGGGGGAAAAACTGTTTTTT
TRBJ2-5	TRBV5-4	TRBD1	-	15	CASSTGGGNQETQYF	TGTGCCAGCAGCACAGGGGGCGGGAACCAAGAGACCCAGTACTTC
TRBJ2-3	TRBV3-1/TRBV3-2	-	-	12	CASSQIPDTQYF	TGTGCCAGCAGCCAAATTCCGGATACGCAGTATTTT
TRBJ1-3	TRBV15	-	-	17	CATSRGGAQGSGNTIYF	TGTGCCACCAGCAGAGGGGGAGCGCAAGGCTCTGGAAACACCATATATTTT
TRBJ1-4	TRBV14	-	few	17	CASSREWRGATNEKLFF	TGTGCCAGCAGCCGTGAATGGCGGGGTGCAACTAATGAAAAACTGTTTTTT
TRBJ1-5	TRBV30	TRBD1	-	17	CAWSSGNRGGSNQPQHF	TGTGCCTGGAGTAGTGGAAACAGGGGTGGTAGCAATCAGCCCCAGCATTTT